A single sample is the source of the 14 T cell receptor beta chains below, sequenced in a study of metastatic and nonmetastatic thyroid tumors (dated by TCRdb to about 2020). The library was obtained by PCR. The sample was run on an Illumina HiSeq 4000. TCRdb took the public reads, trimmed them with fastp at Q25, ran MiXCR for clone calling and kept in-frame beta chains. The sample yields about 59,000 clones; around 16% were counted once. The biggest ten clones account for just under 9.5% of the sample. None of the patients had been given any treatment before thyroid surgery. Sequencing was done on a sample of blood. Receptors originate from a male donor with papillary thyroid cancer or a benign thyroid nodule (not recorded which). Some clones in this sample may be carry-over from other donors' samples.

A word on this clone: This may be a read error: a much more frequent sequence differs by one nucleotide. The rearrangement joins TRBV12-3 or TRBV12-4 to TRBJ2-3; TRBD1 or TRBD2 may be the D gene (5 bases each). The CDR3 loop spans 14 amino acids. Between the trimmed V and J ends, which lost 8 bases and 2 bases, there was a span of 14 bases. CDR3 DNA: TGTGCCAGCTCTCCGGGGCGACTCACAGATACGCAGTATTTT. This encodes CASSPGRLTDTQYF.

This clone was detected a few times. It may be a read error: a sequence one base away is much more abundant. It is likely a read error, because the conserved phenylalanine at the end of the CDR3 is missing. The rearrangement uses TRBV6-1 and TRBJ2-1; possible D gene TRBD2, 5 bases. From germline, CDR1 is MNHNS and CDR2 SASEGT. The V and J ends lost 4 bases and 8 bases respectively, with 15 bases between them. This CDR3 spans 14 amino acids. CDR3 sequence: CASSVYLVRDEQFL. CDR3 DNA: TGTGCCAGCAGTGTGTACCTTGTGAGGGATGAGCAGTTCCTC.

On this clone itself: One end of the junction does not line up with germline, which may come from a read error. The chain joins TRBV5-1 to TRBJ2-7; possibly TRBD1 for D (6 bases). This CDR3 is 16 amino acids long. Germline V gives CDR1 SGHRS, CDR2 YFSETQ. The CDR3 coding sequence is TGCGCCAGCAGCCCCGTACCCGGGACATGTCGGTACGGGCAGTACTTC. This gives the protein CASSPVPGTCRYGQYF.

This clone was detected many times. V and J are TRBV7-2 and TRBJ2-4, with 10 bases aligning to TRBD1. The CDR3 extends over 14 amino acids. Per germline, CDR1 SGHTA and CDR2 FQGNSA. V shed 2 bases, J shed 11 bases, and the junction held 6 bases outside the gene matches. The CDR3 coding sequence is TGTGCCAGCAGCTTACAGACAGGGGGCGATTTTCAGTACTTC. Translation gives CASSLQTGGDFQYF.

There are a few counts of this clone. J is TRBJ2-3 and V is TRBV6-1, with TRBD2 matching over 9 bases. V lost 6 bases to trimming and J lost 3 bases; unmatched junction nucleotides: 7. Germline CDR1 MNHNS, CDR2 SASEGT. This CDR3 comprises 15 residues. CDR3 nucleotide sequence: TGTGCCAGCAGCCTTAGCGGGAGTGAGACAGATACGCAGTATTTT. It codes for CASSLSGSETDTQYF.

This clone occurred many times. CDR3 coding DNA: TGTGCCAGTAGTATGGGGGACGAGAACACTGAAGCTTTCTTT. Its translation: CASSMGDENTEAFF. The chain employs TRBV19 and TRBJ1-1, with D perhaps matching TRBD1 (5 bases). Germline V gene lookup returns CDR1 LNHDA and CDR2 SQIVND (reference sequence). Trimming stripped 3 bases from V and 1 base from J, with 9 bases between. The CDR3 totals 14 residues. The variable domain in full, with the rest retrieved from reference TRBV19 and TRBJ1-1, is DGGITQSPKYLFRKEGQNVTLSCEQNLNHDAMYWYRQDPGQGLRLIYYSQIVNDFQKGDIAEGYSVSREKKESFPLTVTSAQKNPTAFYLCASSMGDENTEAFFGQGTRLTVV.

This clone was detected ten times or more. The chain recombines TRBV7-9 with TRBJ2-7; tentative D call: TRBD1 (5 bases). This CDR3 has 12 residues. Germline V gene data show CDR1 as SEHNR and CDR2 as FQNEAQ (reference sequence). The V gene lost 6 bases and the J gene lost 4 bases, with 10 bases spanning the gap. The CDR3 DNA reads TGTGCCAGCAGGTGGCAGGGATACGAGCAGTACTTC. It translates to CASRWQGYEQYF.

This clone was picked up a small number of times. This may be a read error: a much more frequent sequence differs by one nucleotide. The gene calls are TRBV29-1 and TRBJ1-5; D call uncertain. The V end was cut by 5 bases, the J end by 4 bases, with 9 bases between. This CDR3 spans 12 amino acids. Germline-derived CDR1 and CDR2 are SQVTM and ANQGSEA. The CDR3 here is CSVSFLNQPQHF. CDR3 DNA sequence: TGCAGCGTTTCTTTTCTGAATCAGCCCCAGCATTTT.

The sample holds many counts of this clone. V and J are TRBV9 and TRBJ2-1, with D maybe TRBD2 (5 bases). Trimming removed 4 bases from V and 5 bases from J, with 19 bases in between. This CDR3 region has 16 residues. The germline CDR1 and CDR2 sequences are SGDLS and YYNGEE. CDR3 sequence reads: CASSPDEGPRNNEQFF. The CDR3 DNA follows: TGTGCCAGCAGCCCAGACGAGGGCCCTCGAAACAATGAGCAGTTCTTC.

The gene calls are TRBV6-1 and TRBJ2-7; D possibly corresponds to TRBD1 (5 bases). Trimming took 0 bases from V and 5 from J, leaving 20 bases between them. Germline CDR1 reads MNHNS; CDR2 reads SASEGT. The CDR3 is 17 amino acids. CDR3 loop: CASSEATLVQVKDEQYV. CDR3 nucleotide sequence: TGTGCCAGCAGTGAAGCGACCCTCGTACAGGTTAAGGACGAGCAGTACGTC.

This clone has ten or more counts. This chain joins TRBV6-1 and TRBJ1-5; 9 bases align to TRBD1. This CDR3 has 16 amino acids. J lost 4 bases, V lost 3 bases, and 7 bases had no gene match. Germline V gene lookup returns CDR1 MNHNS and CDR2 SASEGT. The CDR3: CASSEAPGQGNQPQHF. Here the CDR3 DNA reads TGTGCCAGCAGTGAGGCGCCGGGACAGGGAAATCAGCCCCAGCATTTT.

A note on this clone: A much bigger clone sits one base away, suggesting this may be a read error. The chain is built from TRBV14 and TRBJ2-2, with 8 bases matching TRBD1. Germline lookup yields CDR1 SGHDN and CDR2 FVKESK. The CDR3 is made up of 17 amino acids. CDR3 in DNA: TGTGCCAGCAGCCTAGCCGGACAGGGACATATTACCGGGGAGCCGTTTTTT. Translation: CASSLAGQGHITGEPFF.

There are many counts of this clone. The chain joins TRBV19 to TRBJ2-1, with 11 bases identical to TRBD2. V dropped 10 bases and J dropped 9; count of bases not matched to a gene: 11. Germline lookup yields CDR1 LNHDA and CDR2 SQIVND (reference sequence). CDR3 length: 14 residues. The CDR3 loop reads CATGPLAGVVEQFF. The CDR3 DNA follows: TGTGCCACTGGTCCACTAGCGGGAGTTGTTGAGCAGTTCTTC.

The rearrangement links TRBV28 to TRBJ2-7; TRBD1 aligns across 8 bases. V dropped 5 bases and J dropped 3; count of bases not matched to a gene: 3. CDR1 MDHEN and CDR2 SYDVKM come from the germline V gene. The CDR3 extends over 13 amino acids. The CDR3 loop reads CASSLTGGYEQYF. The DNA of the CDR3 is TGTGCCAGCAGTCTCACAGGGGGCTACGAGCAGTACTTC.